Following are 25 T cell receptor beta chains from one sample sequenced in a study of T cell responses to AZD1222 COVID-19 vaccine. Measured with immunoSEQ multiplex PCR; TCRdb has only the in-frame clones, and not every one. The sample records roughly 150,000 clones, around 85% being singletons. The sample consisted of peripheral blood, taken after recovery from COVID-19. The source is an adult who had recovered from COVID-19.

The V gene is TRBV12-3 or TRBV12-4, the J gene TRBJ1-2; 7 nucleotides match TRBD1. The CDR3 spans 12 residues. The V gene end was trimmed by 6 bases and the J gene end by 7 bases; junction bases not matched to a gene: 5. CDR3 amino acids: CASRHSGGGYTF. DNA for the CDR3: TGTGCCAGCAGACATTCAGGGGGTGGCTACACCTTC.

This rearrangement joins TRBV3-1 (or the pseudogene TRBV3-2) to TRBJ1-1, with 7 bases lining up with TRBD1. CDR1 is LGHDT and CDR2 is YNNKEL in the germline V gene (reference sequence). J was trimmed by 1 base and V by 4 bases; bases with no gene match: 3. This CDR3 comprises 14 residues. For the CDR3, the DNA is TGTGCCAGCAGCCCCCGGGACAGGAACACTGAAGCTTTCTTT. Translation gives CASSPRDRNTEAFF.

The rearrangement links TRBV7-2 to TRBJ1-2; 7 bases line up with TRBD1. V gave up 7 bases and J gave up 7 bases; unmatched junction bases: 15. The CDR3 sequence is 15 residues long. In germline, CDR1 is SGHTA, CDR2 FQGNSA. DNA of the CDR3: TGTGCCAGCAAGCAGGGAGGGGACAGCCCCCTTGGCTACACCTTC. This sequence encodes CASKQGGDSPLGYTF.

The rearrangement uses TRBV28 and TRBJ1-2; D uncertain. Germline CDR1 and CDR2: MDHEN and SYDVKM. The CDR3 runs 12 residues. V lost 5 bases and J lost 4, with 8 bases in between. The CDR3 DNA follows: TGTGCCAGCAGTCCCAAGGGCTATGGCTACACCTTC. Amino acid sequence: CASSPKGYGYTF.

The CDR3 DNA is TGTGCCAGCTCACCAGGGACTAGCGGGGGATATGGCACAGATACGCAGTATTTT. Its translation is CASSPGTSGGYGTDTQYF. The chain recombines TRBV18 with TRBJ2-3; 14 bases align to TRBD2. Germline V gene sequence: CDR1 KGHSH, CDR2 LQKENI. J gave up 1 base and V 2 bases, and 5 bases lay outside the gene matches. The length of the CDR3 is 18 residues.

This chain links TRBV12-5 with TRBJ1-1; 11 bases are a match to TRBD1. V shed 5 bases, J shed 8 bases, and the junction held 10 bases outside the gene matches. Germline V CDR1 and CDR2: LGHNT, FRNRAP. The CDR3 runs 15 residues. The CDR3 here is CASGLRTGGAEEAFF. The DNA of the CDR3 is TGTGCTAGTGGTCTACGGACAGGGGGCGCTGAGGAAGCTTTCTTT.

The J gene is TRBJ2-7, the V gene TRBV5-5, with D unresolved. Trimming left V 1 base short and J 9 bases short, with 20 bases between. The CDR3 runs to 15 residues. Germline V gene data show CDR1 as SGHKS and CDR2 as YYEKEE (reference sequence). The CDR3 loop reads CASSLSTDGLSLQYF. CDR3 nucleotide sequence: TGTGCCAGCAGCTTGTCAACGGACGGTCTGTCACTGCAGTACTTC.

This clone appeared a few times. The V call is TRBV10-3, the J call TRBJ2-1; TRBD2 matches 10 bases. This CDR3 is 15 amino acids long. Trimming took 0 bases from V and 13 from J; bases not matched to a gene: 9. Germline V gene sequence: CDR1 ENHRY, CDR2 SYGVKD. In DNA form, the CDR3 reads TGTGCCATCAGTGAGTCACGGCTAGCGGGAGCCACCCAGTTCTTC. It encodes CAISESRLAGATQFF.

The chain recombines TRBV9 with TRBJ1-2, with 11 bases fitting TRBD1. With V trimmed by 3 bases and J by 0 bases, 10 bases remained unmatched. The germline V gene encodes CDR1 SGDLS and CDR2 YYNGEE. The CDR3 runs 18 residues. This CDR3 reads CASSGFGTGGTTNYGYTF. CDR3 coding DNA: TGTGCCAGCAGCGGATTCGGGACAGGGGGGACTACTAACTATGGCTACACCTTC.

The V and J genes are TRBV19 and TRBJ1-5; D is undetermined. CDR3 length equals 15 residues. Trimming removed 7 bases from V and 2 bases from J, with 15 bases in between. CDR1 is LNHDA and CDR2 is SQIVND in the germline V gene (reference sequence). The CDR3 spells CASTGWAVGNQPQHF. The CDR3 nucleotides read TGTGCCAGTACGGGTTGGGCGGTGGGCAATCAGCCCCAGCATTTT.

This clone is a singleton in its sample. The CDR3 protein is CASSPFDGGEQFF. CDR3 in DNA: TGTGCCAGCAGCCCCTTTGACGGGGGTGAGCAGTTCTTC. This sequence joins TRBV3-1 (or the pseudogene TRBV3-2) and TRBJ2-1; D is possibly TRBD2 (6 bases). This CDR3 has 13 amino acids. The germline V gene encodes CDR1 LGHDT and CDR2 YNNKEL (reference sequence). Trimming took 4 bases from V and 9 from J, leaving 13 bases between them.

This clone was detected once. The chain employs TRBV27 and TRBJ2-1, with TRBD2 identical over 10 bases. The germline CDR1 and CDR2 sequences are MNHEY and SMNVEV (reference sequence). The CDR3 is made up of 15 amino acids. Trimming at V came to 5 bases and at J to 3 bases, leaving 4 bases not matched to a gene. For the CDR3, the DNA is TGTGCCAGCAGTATCATAGCGGGAGGCTACAATGAGCAGTTCTTC. Encoded protein: CASSIIAGGYNEQFF.

The V and J genes are TRBV7-3 and TRBJ2-1, with TRBD2 identical over 12 bases. With 3 bases clipped from V and 9 bases from J, the junction kept 6 bases outside the gene matches. The CDR3 spans 15 residues. Per germline, CDR1 SGHTA and CDR2 FQGTGA. The DNA for the CDR3 is TGTGCCAGCAGCTTTGCTAGCGGGAGGGCCGCTGAGCAGTTCTTC. This gives the protein CASSFASGRAAEQFF.

The genes are TRBV7-3 and TRBJ1-4; 7 bases are shared with TRBD1. The length of the CDR3 is 15 residues. The ends lost 5 bases at V and 1 base at J; junction bases unmatched: 4. The germline V gene has CDR1 SGHTA and CDR2 FQGTGA. This CDR3 is CASSPSGGTNEKLFF. CDR3 in DNA: TGTGCCAGCAGCCCGTCAGGGGGAACTAATGAAAAACTGTTTTTT. Full variable domain (remainder filled in from reference TRBV7-3 and TRBJ1-4): GAGVSQTPSNKVTEKGKYVELRCDPISGHTALYWYRQSLGQGPEFLIYFQGTGAADDSGLPNDRFFAVRPEGSVSTLKIQRTERGDSAVYLCASSPSGGTNEKLFFGSGTQLSVL.

CDR3 sequence: CASSVSGSSYNEQFF. The CDR3, as DNA: TGTGCCAGTAGTGTTAGCGGGAGCTCCTACAATGAGCAGTTCTTC. This chain uses TRBV19 with TRBJ2-1, with 9 positions matching TRBD2. The junction had 2 bases not matched to a gene; V was cut back by 5 bases and J by 0 bases. The CDR3 length is 15 residues. The germline V gene has CDR1 LNHDA and CDR2 SQIVND (reference sequence).

The chain couples TRBV28 to TRBJ1-1; maybe TRBD1 (6 bases). Germline-derived CDR1 and CDR2 are MDHEN and SYDVKM. The CDR3 extends over 13 amino acids. V lost 6 bases and J lost 1, with 9 bases in between. This chain's CDR3 is CASSRQENTEAFF. CDR3 in DNA: TGTGCCAGCAGCCGACAGGAGAACACTGAAGCTTTCTTT.

V is TRBV5-6 and J is TRBJ1-2; 9 nucleotides agree with TRBD1. Trimming took 3 bases from V and 9 from J; bases not matched to a gene: 6. CDR3 length: 13 residues. From germline, CDR1 is SGHDT and CDR2 YYEEEE. CDR3 in amino acids: CASSSDRGYRYTF. CDR3 DNA: TGTGCCAGCAGCTCGGACAGGGGTTACCGCTACACCTTC.

This chain joins TRBV19 and TRBJ1-5; D is possibly TRBD1 (5 bases). CDR3 size: 16 residues. Trimming cost V 7 bases and J 2 bases, with 18 bases left between them. Per the germline V gene, CDR1 is LNHDA and CDR2 is SQIVND (reference sequence). The CDR3 region has the DNA TGTGCCAGTAACAGTAACAGACCGGGGGGCAATCAGCCCCAGCATTTT. It codes for CASNSNRPGGNQPQHF.

The chain is built from TRBV10-3 and TRBJ1-5; 7 bases line up with TRBD1. This CDR3 contains 13 residues. The germline gives CDR1 ENHRY, CDR2 SYGVKD. The V and J ends lost 6 bases and 6 bases, in that order; junction bases with no gene match: 5. The CDR3 here is CAIRGGAGQPQHF. CDR3 bases: TGTGCCATCAGAGGGGGCGCGGGTCAGCCCCAGCATTTT.

The genes are TRBV5-1 and TRBJ2-7, with D unresolved. The CDR3 is 15 amino acids. Deletions cut 0 bases from V and 2 bases from J, with 12 bases between. Per germline, CDR1 SGHRS and CDR2 YFSETQ. The CDR3 DNA reads TGCGCCAGCAGCTTGGGACCGGCTAGACCCTACGAGCAGTACTTC. Translation gives CASSLGPARPYEQYF. Full variable domain (rest looked up from reference TRBV5-1 and TRBJ2-7): KAGVTQTPRYLIKTRGQQVTLSCSPISGHRSVSWYQQTPGQGLQFLFEYFSETQRNKGNFPGRFSGRQFSNSRSEMNVSTLELGDSALYLCASSLGPARPYEQYFGPGTRLTVT.

The J gene is TRBJ2-2, the V gene TRBV6-6; a possible D gene is TRBD2 (5 bases). Between the trimmed V and J ends, which lost 0 bases and 5 bases, there was a span of 13 bases. Germline CDR1 and CDR2: MNHNY and SVGAGI (reference sequence). The CDR3 totals 16 residues. The CDR3 region is CASSYSGGKLTGELFF. CDR3 nucleotide sequence: TGTGCCAGCAGTTACTCTGGAGGAAAGTTGACCGGGGAGCTGTTTTTT.

The chain carries TRBV19 and TRBJ1-2; D is ambiguous. CDR1 and CDR2 from the germline V gene are LNHDA and SQIVND (reference sequence). Trimming stripped 5 bases from V and 8 bases from J, with 18 bases between. The CDR3 loop spans 14 amino acids. For the CDR3, the DNA is TGTGCCAGTAGTGGTTCTGGGCCCGGGTGGGGCTACACCTTC. As protein: CASSGSGPGWGYTF.

V is TRBV6-1 and J is TRBJ1-2; D is ambiguous. CDR3 length: 15 residues. The V gene lost 1 base and the J gene lost 8 bases, with 17 bases spanning the gap. Germline CDR1 MNHNS, CDR2 SASEGT. The CDR3 region has the DNA TGTGCCAGCAGTGAAGGAGGAAGGTCCTCGAAAGGCTACACCTTC. This encodes CASSEGGRSSKGYTF.

The CDR3 is CASSNSPGQGYGYTF. As DNA, the CDR3 is TGTGCCAGTAGTAACTCACCGGGACAGGGGTATGGCTACACCTTC. The chain employs TRBV19 and TRBJ1-2; 10 positions match TRBD1. Germline-derived CDR1 and CDR2 are LNHDA and SQIVND (reference sequence). V lost 4 bases and J lost 5; bases outside the gene matches: 7. The CDR3 runs to 15 residues. The whole variable domain, filled in from reference TRBV19 and TRBJ1-2, reads DGGITQSPKYLFRKEGQNVTLSCEQNLNHDAMYWYRQDPGQGLRLIYYSQIVNDFQKGDIAEGYSVSREKKESFPLTVTSAQKNPTAFYLCASSNSPGQGYGYTFGSGTRLTVV.

This rearrangement joins TRBV9 to TRBJ2-1; the match to TRBD2 covers 10 bases. Trimming took 4 bases from V and 6 from J; bases not matched to a gene: 4. Germline CDR1 is SGDLS and CDR2 is YYNGEE. This CDR3 contains 14 residues. The CDR3 reads CASSLAGVGNEQFF. The CDR3 region has the DNA TGTGCCAGCAGCCTAGCGGGAGTAGGCAATGAGCAGTTCTTC.